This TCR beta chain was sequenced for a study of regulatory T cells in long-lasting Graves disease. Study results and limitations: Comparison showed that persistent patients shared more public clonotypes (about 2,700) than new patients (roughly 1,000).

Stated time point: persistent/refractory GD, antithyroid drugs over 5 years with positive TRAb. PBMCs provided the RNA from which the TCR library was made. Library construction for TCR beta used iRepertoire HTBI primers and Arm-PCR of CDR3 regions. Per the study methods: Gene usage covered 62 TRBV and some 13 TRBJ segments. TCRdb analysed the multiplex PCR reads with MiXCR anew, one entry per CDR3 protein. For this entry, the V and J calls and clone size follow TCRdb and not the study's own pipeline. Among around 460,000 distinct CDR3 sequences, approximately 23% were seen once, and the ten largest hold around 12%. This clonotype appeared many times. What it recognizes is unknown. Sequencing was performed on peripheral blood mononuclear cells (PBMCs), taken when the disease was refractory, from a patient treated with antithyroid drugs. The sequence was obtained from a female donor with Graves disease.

CDR3 sequence: CASSYFAATSNQPQHF. In DNA form, the CDR3 reads TGTGCCAGCAGTTACTTTGCAGCTACTAGCAATCAGCCCCAGCATTTT. The chain is built from TRBV6-5 and TRBJ1-5; D not certain. Germline V gene lookup returns CDR1 MNHEY and CDR2 SVGAGI. V was pared by 1 base and J by 0 bases, with 10 bases between. CDR3 length equals 16 residues.